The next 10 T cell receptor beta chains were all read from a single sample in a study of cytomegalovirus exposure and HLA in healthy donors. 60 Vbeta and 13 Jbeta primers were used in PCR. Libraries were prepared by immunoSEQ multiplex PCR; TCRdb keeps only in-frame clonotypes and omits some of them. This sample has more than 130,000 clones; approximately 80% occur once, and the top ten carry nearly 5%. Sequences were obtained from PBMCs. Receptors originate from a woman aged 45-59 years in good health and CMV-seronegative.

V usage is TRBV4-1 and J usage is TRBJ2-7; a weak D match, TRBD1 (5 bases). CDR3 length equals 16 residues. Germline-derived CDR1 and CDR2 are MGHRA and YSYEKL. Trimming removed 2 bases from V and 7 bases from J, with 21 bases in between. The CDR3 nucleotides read TGCGCCAGCAGCCAACGGTCGGGTTCGGTGAACAGGGAGCAGTACTTC. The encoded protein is CASSQRSGSVNREQYF.

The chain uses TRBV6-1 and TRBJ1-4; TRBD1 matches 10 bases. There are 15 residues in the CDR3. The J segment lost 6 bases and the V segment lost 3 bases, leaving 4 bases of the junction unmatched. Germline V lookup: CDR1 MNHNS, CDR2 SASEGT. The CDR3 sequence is CASSETGGADEKLFF. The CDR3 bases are TGTGCCAGCAGTGAGACAGGGGGCGCTGATGAAAAACTGTTTTTT.

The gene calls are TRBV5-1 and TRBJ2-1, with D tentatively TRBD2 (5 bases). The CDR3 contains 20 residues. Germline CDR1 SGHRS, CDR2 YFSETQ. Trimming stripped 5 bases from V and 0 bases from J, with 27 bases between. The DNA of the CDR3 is TGCGCCAGCAGGGCGGAAAATAGCGCGTCCCACGTCAGCTCCTACAATGAGCAGTTCTTC. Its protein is CASRAENSASHVSSYNEQFF.

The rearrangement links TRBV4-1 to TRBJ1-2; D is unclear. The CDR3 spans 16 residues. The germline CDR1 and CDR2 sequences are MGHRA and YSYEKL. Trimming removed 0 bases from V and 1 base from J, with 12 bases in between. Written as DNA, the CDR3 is TGCGCCAGCAGCCAAGAGTTAGGAGAACTTAACTATGGCTACACCTTC. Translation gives CASSQELGELNYGYTF.

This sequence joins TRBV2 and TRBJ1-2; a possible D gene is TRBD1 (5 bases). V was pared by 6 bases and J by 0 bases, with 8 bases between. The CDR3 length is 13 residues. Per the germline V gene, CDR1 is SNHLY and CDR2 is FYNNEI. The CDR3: CASRETANYGYTF. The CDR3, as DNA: TGTGCCAGCAGGGAGACAGCTAACTATGGCTACACCTTC.

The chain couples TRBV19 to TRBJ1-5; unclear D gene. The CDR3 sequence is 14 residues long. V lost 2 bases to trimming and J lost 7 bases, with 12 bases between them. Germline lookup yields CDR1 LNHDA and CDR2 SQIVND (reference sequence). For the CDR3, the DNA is TGTGCCAGTAGTATACCCGACTTGAGGCAGCCCCAGCATTTT. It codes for CASSIPDLRQPQHF.

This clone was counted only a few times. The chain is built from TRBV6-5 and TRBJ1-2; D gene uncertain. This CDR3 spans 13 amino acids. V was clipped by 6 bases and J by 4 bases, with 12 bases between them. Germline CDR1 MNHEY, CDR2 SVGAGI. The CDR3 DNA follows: TGTGCCAGCAGCCGCCCCGGGAGCTATGGCTACACCTTC. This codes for CASSRPGSYGYTF.

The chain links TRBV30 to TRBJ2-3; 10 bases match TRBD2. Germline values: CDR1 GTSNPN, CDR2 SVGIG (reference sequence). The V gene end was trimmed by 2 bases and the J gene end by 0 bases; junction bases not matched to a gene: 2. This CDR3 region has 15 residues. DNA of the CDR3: TGTGCCTGGAGTATTAGCGGGGGGAGCACAGATACGCAGTATTTT. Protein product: CAWSISGGSTDTQYF.

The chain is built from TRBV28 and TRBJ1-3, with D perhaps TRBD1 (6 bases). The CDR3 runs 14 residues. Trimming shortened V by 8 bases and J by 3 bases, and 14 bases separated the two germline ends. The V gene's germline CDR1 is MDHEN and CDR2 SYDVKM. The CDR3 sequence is CASYETRGGNTIYF. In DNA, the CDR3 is TGTGCCAGCTACGAAACCAGGGGTGGAAACACCATATATTTT.

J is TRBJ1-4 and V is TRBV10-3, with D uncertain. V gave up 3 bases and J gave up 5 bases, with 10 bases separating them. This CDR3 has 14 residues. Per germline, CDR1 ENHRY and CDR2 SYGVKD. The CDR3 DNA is TGTGCCATCAGTGATGGCAGTGAAAATGAAAAACTGTTTTTT. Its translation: CAISDGSENEKLFF.